The present entry profiles one TCR beta chain with its context. These data are taken from a study of CD4+ T cells in melanoma. The CDR3 consists of 14 residues. V lost 4 bases, J lost 5 bases, and 7 bases stayed unmatched. Germline assignment: CDR1 SEHNR and CDR2 FQNEAQ (reference sequence). Only in-frame clones appear in the TCRdb table, and some are missing; sequencing was by immunoSEQ multiplex PCR. The sample carries roughly 50,000 clones, 80% to 90% recorded once. The chain has TRBV7-9 and TRBJ2-7, with 8 bases matching TRBD1. The sequencing input was peripheral blood. This sequence originates from a human donor with melanoma. CDR3: CASSSTRGRNEQYF. In nucleotides, the CDR3 is TGTGCCAGCAGCTCTACCAGGGGGCGGAACGAGCAGTACTTC.